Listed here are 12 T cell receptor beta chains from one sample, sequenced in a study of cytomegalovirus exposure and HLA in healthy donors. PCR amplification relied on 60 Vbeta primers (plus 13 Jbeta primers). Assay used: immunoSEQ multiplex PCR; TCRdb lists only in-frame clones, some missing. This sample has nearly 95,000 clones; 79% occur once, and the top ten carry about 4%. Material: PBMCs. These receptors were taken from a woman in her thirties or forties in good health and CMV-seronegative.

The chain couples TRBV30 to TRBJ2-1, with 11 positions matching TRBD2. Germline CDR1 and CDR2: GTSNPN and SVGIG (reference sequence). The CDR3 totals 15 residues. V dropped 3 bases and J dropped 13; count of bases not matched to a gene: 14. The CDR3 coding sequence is TGTGCCTGGAGGCGTAATAGCGGGGGGGCCAATATTCAGTTCTTC. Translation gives CAWRRNSGGANIQFF.

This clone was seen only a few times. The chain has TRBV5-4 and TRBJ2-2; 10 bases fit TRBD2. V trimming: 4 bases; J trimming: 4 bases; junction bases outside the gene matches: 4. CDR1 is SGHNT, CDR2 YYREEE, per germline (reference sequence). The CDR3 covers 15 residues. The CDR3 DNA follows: TGTGCCAGCAGCCCGGGACTAGCGACCACCGGGGAGCTGTTTTTT. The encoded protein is CASSPGLATTGELFF.

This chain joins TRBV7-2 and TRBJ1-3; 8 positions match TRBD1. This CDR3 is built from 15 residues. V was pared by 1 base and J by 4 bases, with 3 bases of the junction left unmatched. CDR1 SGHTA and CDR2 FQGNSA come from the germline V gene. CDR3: CASSLGTGKGNTIYF. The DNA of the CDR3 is TGTGCCAGCAGCTTAGGGACAGGGAAGGGAAACACCATATATTTT.

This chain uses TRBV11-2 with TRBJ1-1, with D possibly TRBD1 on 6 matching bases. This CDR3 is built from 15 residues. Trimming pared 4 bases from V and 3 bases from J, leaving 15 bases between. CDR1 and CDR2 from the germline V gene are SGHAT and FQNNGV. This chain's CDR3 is CASSSEGGRYTEAFF. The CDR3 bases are TGTGCCAGCAGCTCCGAAGGGGGACGCTACACTGAAGCTTTCTTT.

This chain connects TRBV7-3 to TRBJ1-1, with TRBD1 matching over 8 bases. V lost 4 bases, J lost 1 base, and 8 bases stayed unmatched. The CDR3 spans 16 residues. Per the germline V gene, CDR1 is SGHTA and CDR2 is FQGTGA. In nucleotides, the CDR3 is TGTGCCAGCAGCTCGCGACCGACAGGGGAGAACACTGAAGCTTTCTTT. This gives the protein CASSSRPTGENTEAFF.

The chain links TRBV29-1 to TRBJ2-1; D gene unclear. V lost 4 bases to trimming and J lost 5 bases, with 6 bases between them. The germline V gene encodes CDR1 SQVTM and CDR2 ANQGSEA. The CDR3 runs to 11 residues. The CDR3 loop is CSVGADNEQFF. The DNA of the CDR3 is TGCAGCGTTGGGGCTGACAATGAGCAGTTCTTC.

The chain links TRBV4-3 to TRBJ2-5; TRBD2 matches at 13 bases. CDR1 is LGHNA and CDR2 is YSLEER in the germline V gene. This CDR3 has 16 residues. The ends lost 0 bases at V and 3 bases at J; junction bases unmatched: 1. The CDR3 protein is CASSQELAGGKETQYF. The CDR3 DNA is TGCGCCAGCAGCCAAGAACTAGCGGGGGGGAAAGAGACCCAGTACTTC.

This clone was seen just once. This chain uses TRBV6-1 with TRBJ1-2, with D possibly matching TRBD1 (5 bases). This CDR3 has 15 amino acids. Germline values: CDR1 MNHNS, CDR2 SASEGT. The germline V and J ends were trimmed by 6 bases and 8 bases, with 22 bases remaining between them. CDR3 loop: CASSSPRGGVGGYTF. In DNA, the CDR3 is TGTGCCAGCAGCTCCCCCCGGGGGGGGGTGGGGGGCTACACCTTC.

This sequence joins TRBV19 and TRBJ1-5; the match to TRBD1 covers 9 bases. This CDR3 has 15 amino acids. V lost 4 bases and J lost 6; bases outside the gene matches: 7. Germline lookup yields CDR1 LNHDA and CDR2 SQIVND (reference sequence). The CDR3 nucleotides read TGTGCCAGTAGTACGATGGGGACAGGGCCTCAGCCCCAGCATTTT. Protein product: CASSTMGTGPQPQHF.

The chain's CDR3 is CASSPGAWEKLFF. CDR3 DNA: TGTGCCAGCAGCCCGGGAGCCTGGGAAAAACTGTTTTTT. The V and J genes are TRBV11-2 and TRBJ1-4; no firm D call. Germline lookup yields CDR1 SGHAT and CDR2 FQNNGV. With 5 bases removed from V and 8 bases from J, the gap between germline ends came to 12 bases. This CDR3 is 13 amino acids long.

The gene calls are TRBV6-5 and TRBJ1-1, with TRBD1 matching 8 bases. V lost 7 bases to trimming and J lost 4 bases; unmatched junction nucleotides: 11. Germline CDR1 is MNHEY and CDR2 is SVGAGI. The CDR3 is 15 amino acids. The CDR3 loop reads CASNNRGDRITEAFF. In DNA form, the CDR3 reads TGTGCCAGCAATAACAGGGGGGACAGGATCACTGAAGCTTTCTTT.

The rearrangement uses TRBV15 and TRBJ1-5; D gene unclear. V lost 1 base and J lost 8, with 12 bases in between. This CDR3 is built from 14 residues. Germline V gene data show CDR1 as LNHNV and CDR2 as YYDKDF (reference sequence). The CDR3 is CATSRGTSGEPQHF. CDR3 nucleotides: TGTGCCACCAGCAGAGGAACCTCGGGAGAGCCCCAGCATTTT.